The sequence of this TCR beta chain was determined in a study of blood T cells in healthy people across ages (dated by TCRdb to the mid-2010s). About the investigation overall: In model experiments, template switching captured roughly one uniquely barcoded TCR beta cDNA molecule for every two T cells. To track age-related changes in TCR beta repertoire diversity, the study relied on deep sequencing normalized with unique cDNA molecular identifiers. Donors were grouped into four age groups: young (average 16 years), middle-aged (39), aged (over 55) and long-lived (around 80). Donors of different ages were randomly distributed across sequencing lanes to avoid experimental bias. Two additional independent replicas of 1 million unique cDNA reads from the same blood draw were analyzed for two donors (one aged 18 to 30 and one aged 80 or older).

Library generation was performed with 5' RACE. TCRdb shows the sequencer as Illumina HiSeq 2500. The second PCR ran for roughly 6 to 11 cycles and used a J-beta primer mix along with a sample-barcoded 5' primer. A unique molecular identifier was introduced onto each TCR beta cDNA molecule by a template-switch 5' adaptor carrying 12 random nucleotides. At least 2.5 million CDR3-containing paired-end reads were obtained from each sample. First-strand cDNA synthesis was performed from all RNA using the Mint cDNA synthesis kit, with priming by a TRBC-specific oligonucleotide. Following uracil-DNA glycosylase treatment, all cDNA underwent a first 18-cycle PCR with the universal primers M1SS and BC2_uni_R. The original pipeline was this. Normalization of each sample was performed by random selection of 1 million high-quality reads, each carrying a distinct molecular identifier. Instead of being binned into consensus sequences, reads with shared molecular identifiers were discarded. MiTCR, set to a Q25 quality threshold and the strictest error-elimination algorithm, was used for CDR3 identification, clonotype clustering and error correction. A nonparametric unseen species model using Euler transformation provided a lower-bound estimate of total TCR beta diversity. Using fastp trimming at Q25 and MiXCR clonotype assembly, TCRdb reanalyzed the public sequencing data and kept in-frame beta chains. Identical CDR3 protein sequences are pooled into one entry, listed with their most common genes and DNA. The V and J calls shown here were made by TCRdb, not taken from the authors' results. This sample holds almost 300,000 distinct CDR3 sequences; around 27% were observed only once. The leading ten clones occupy over 25% of the sample.

Systemically healthy Caucasian individuals from Russia, over 30 in total and aged about 6 to 95 years, were included as donors. Each donor gave 8 to 10 milliliters of peripheral blood, drawn into EDTA-treated Vacutainer tubes. Ficoll-Paque density-gradient centrifugation was used to isolate PBMCs, with at least 7 million per sample. Total RNA, at least 6 micrograms per sample, was extracted from PBMCs with Trizol reagent. For every donor, an aliquot of PBMCs went through flow cytometry to measure the percentages of naive CD45RAhigh/CD27high T cells. What the research found in general, with its limitations: Observed TCR beta diversity correlated strongly with the percentage of naive T cells measured by flow cytometry. Because the CMV infection status of the donors was unknown, age-related changes in expanded clonotypes may potentially have been confounded. Since profiling was done on bulk unsorted PBMCs, naive and antigen-experienced compartments could not be conclusively compared. As age increased, observed TCR beta diversity per million T cells dropped in a roughly linear way, and a significant reduction was already evident by age about 40. Estimates of total diversity from one million sequenced T cells were regarded as lower bounds and underestimates. Compared with the aged group, the long-lived group had more naive CD4+ T cells, fewer expanded clones and increased TCR diversity, a pattern suggesting age selection.

A note on this clonotype: This clone's antigen is unknown. Nothing much larger sits one base from this clone, and base qualities are not available.

Looking up the germline V gene (reference sequence) yields CDR1 DFQATT and CDR2 SNEGSKA. Measured from the cysteine to the phenylalanine, the CDR3 is 15 residues long. The sequence is cut down to CDR3 DNA, 45 bases in frame from base 1. V lost 6 bases and J lost 2 bases; the stretch between them is 19 bases long. In this chain, TRBV20-1 is recombined with TRBJ2-5; the D call is possibly TRBD1 or TRBD2, each sharing 5 bases. This TCR came from a woman in her seventies in good health. Sequences were obtained from blood. Here is the DNA: TGCAGTGCCCCGAACCCTCGGGGCCGACAAGAGACCCAGTACTTC. The encoded protein is CSAPNPRGRQETQYF.